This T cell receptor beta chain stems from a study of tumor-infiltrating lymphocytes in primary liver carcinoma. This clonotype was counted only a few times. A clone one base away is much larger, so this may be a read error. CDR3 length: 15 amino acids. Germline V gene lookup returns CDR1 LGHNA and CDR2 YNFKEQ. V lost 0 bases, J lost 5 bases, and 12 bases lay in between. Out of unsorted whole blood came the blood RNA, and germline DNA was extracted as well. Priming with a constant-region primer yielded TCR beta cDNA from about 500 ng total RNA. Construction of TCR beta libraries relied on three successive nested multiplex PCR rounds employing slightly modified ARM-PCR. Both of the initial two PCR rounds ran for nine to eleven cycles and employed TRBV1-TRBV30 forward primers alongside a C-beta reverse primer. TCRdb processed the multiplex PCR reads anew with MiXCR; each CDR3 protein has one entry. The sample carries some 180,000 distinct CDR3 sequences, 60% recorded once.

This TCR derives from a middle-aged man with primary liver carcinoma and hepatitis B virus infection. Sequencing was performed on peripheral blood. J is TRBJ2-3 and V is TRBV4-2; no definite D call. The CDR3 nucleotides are TGTGCCAGCAGCCAAGAGGTACAGTCAAAAGATACGCAGTATTTT. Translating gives CASSQEVQSKDTQYF.